This T cell receptor beta chain was obtained from a study of T cells expressing NK-cell markers. Looking at the study overall: Cells sorted as CD3+CD56+NKG2C+, CD3+CD56+NKG2C- and CD3+CD56-NKG2C+ T cells supplied the TCR beta repertoires. Within the sequenced cohort of eight donors, seven exhibited HCMV seropositivity and one was seronegative.

After re-calling the 5' RACE reads, TCRdb lists one entry per CDR3 protein, DNA absent. The sample totals 120,000 to 150,000 distinct CDR3 sequences; its top ten clones hold 9% to 15%. Germline V gene sequence: CDR1 LGHNA, CDR2 YNFKEQ. The CDR3 has 14 residues. Study-level findings and limits: Roughly six donors carried dominant NKG2C+ clonotypes that made up roughly 1.0-8% of their CD8+ T cells.

In the case of this clonotype: Its antigen is as yet unknown.

The chain joins TRBV4-2 to TRBJ2-7. The sample taken for sequencing was blood T cells: a sorted CD56 or NKG2C T cell subset, CD4+ or CD8+ T cells, or bulk PBMC T cells (not recorded which). The origin of this receptor is a man between 18 and 29 years old in good health. CDR3 region: CASSPLATPYEQYF.